This TCR beta chain was captured by sequencing in a study of OX40 agonist ivuxolimab in advanced cancers. The data were produced by immunoSEQ multiplex PCR, yet TCRdb's version contains in-frame clones alone and is incomplete. Counted here are 8,500 to 14,000 clones, around four fifths occurring once; the ten biggest clones make up around 9.3%. Trimming stripped 6 bases from V and 2 bases from J, with 9 bases between. The length of the CDR3 is 13 residues. Looked up from germline, CDR1 is SGHDN and CDR2 is FVKESK. The receptor was isolated from an adult with an advanced solid tumor such as melanoma, head and neck, liver or kidney cancer. V and J are TRBV14 and TRBJ2-3; no clear D gene. Sequences were derived from CD4+ or CD8+ T cells sorted from blood, sampled in a trial of the OX40 agonist ivuxolimab. CDR3 loop: CASSPWDTDTQYF. In DNA form, the CDR3 reads TGTGCCAGCAGTCCCTGGGACACAGATACGCAGTATTTT. The full variable domain, completed using reference TRBV14 and TRBJ2-3, is EAGVTQFPSHSVIEKGQTVTLRCDPISGHDNLYWYRRVMGKEIKFLLHFVKESKQDESGMPNNRFLAERTGGTYSTLKVQPAELEDSGVYFCASSPWDTDTQYFGPGTRLTVL.